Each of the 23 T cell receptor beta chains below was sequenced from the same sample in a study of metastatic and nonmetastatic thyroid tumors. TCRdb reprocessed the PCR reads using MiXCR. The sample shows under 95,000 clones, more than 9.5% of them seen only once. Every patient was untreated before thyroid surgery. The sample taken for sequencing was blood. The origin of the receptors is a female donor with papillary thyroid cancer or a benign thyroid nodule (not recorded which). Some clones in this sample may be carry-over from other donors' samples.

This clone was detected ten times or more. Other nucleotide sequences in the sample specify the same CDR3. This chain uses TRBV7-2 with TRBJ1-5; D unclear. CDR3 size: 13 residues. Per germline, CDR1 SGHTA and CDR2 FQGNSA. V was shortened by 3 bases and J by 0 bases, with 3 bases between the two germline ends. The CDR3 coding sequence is TGTGCCAGCAGCTTGAGTAGCAATCAGCCCCAGCATTTT. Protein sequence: CASSLSSNQPQHF.

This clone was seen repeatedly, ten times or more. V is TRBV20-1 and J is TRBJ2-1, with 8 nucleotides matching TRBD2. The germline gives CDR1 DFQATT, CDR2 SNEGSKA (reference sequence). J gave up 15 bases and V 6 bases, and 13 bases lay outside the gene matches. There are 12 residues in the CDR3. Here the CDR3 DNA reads TGCAGTGCGGGGGGGCGGACTAGCAGGATGTTCTTC. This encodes CSAGGRTSRMFF.

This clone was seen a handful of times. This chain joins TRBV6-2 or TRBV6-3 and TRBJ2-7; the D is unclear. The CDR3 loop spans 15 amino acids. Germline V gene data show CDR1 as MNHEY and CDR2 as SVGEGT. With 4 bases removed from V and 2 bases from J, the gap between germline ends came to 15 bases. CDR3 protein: CASSSSGVTAYEQYF. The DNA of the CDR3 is TGTGCCAGCAGTTCCTCAGGTGTAACAGCCTACGAGCAGTACTTC.

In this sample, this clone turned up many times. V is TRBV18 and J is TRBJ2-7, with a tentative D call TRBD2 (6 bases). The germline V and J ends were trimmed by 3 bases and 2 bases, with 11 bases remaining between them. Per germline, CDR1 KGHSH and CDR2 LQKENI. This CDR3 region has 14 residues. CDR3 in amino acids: CASSPRESAYEQYF. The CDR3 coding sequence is TGTGCCAGCTCACCCCGGGAGTCGGCCTACGAGCAGTACTTC. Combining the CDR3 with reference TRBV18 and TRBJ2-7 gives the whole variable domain NAGVMQNPRHLVRRRGQEARLRCSPMKGHSHVYWYRQLPEEGLKFMVYLQKENIIDESGMPKERFSAEFPKEGPSILRIQQVVRGDSAAYFCASSPRESAYEQYFGPGTRLTVT.

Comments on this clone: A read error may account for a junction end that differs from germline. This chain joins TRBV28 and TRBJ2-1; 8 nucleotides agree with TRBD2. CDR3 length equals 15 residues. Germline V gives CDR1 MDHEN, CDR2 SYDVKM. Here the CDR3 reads CASIFVLAAYNEHFF. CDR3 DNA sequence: TGTGCCAGCATTTTTGTACTAGCGGCCTACAATGAGCATTTCTTC.

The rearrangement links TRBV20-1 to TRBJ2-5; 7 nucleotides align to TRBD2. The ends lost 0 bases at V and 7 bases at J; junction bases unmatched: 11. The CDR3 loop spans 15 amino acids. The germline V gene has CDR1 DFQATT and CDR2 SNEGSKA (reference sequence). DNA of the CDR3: TGCAGTGCTAGAGATGGGGGGGAGGGAATCGGGACCCAGTACTTC. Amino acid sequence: CSARDGGEGIGTQYF.

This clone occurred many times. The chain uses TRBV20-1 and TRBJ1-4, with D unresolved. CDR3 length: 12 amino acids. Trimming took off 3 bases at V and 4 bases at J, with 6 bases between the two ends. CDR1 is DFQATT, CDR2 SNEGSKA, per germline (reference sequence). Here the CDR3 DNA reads TGCAGTGCTAGGGACCTTAATGAAAAACTGTTTTTT. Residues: CSARDLNEKLFF.

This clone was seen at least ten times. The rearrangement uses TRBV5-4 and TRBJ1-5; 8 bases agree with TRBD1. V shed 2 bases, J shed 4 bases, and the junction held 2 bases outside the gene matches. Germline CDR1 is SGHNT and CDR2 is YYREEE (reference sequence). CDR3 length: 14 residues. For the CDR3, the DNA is TGTGCCAGCAGCTTAGGGACAGGTAATCAGCCCCAGCATTTT. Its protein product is CASSLGTGNQPQHF. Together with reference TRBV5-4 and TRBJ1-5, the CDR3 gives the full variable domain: ETGVTQSPTHLIKTRGQQVTLRCSSQSGHNTVSWYQQALGQGPQFIFQYYREEENGRGNFPPRFSGLQFPNYSSELNVNALELDDSALYLCASSLGTGNQPQHFGDGTRLSIL.

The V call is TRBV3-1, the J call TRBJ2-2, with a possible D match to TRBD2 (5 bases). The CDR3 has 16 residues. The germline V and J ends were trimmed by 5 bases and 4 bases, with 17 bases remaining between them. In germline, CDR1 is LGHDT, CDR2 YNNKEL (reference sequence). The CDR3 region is CASSFVAHPFTGELFF. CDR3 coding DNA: TGTGCCAGCAGCTTCGTAGCGCACCCATTCACCGGGGAGCTGTTTTTT.

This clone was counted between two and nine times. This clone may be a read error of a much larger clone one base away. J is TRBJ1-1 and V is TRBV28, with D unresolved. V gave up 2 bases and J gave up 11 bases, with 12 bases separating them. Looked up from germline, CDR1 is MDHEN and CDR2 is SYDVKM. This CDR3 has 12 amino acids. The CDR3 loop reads CASSLPLGLAFF. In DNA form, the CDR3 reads TGTGCCAGCAGTTTACCTCTGGGTCTGGCTTTCTTT.

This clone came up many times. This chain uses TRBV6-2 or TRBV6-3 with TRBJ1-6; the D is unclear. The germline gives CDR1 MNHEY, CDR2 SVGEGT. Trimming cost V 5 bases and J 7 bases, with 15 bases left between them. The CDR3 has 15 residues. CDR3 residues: CASSPAATANSPLHF. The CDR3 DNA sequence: TGTGCCAGCAGTCCCGCCGCTACTGCGAATTCACCCCTCCACTTT.

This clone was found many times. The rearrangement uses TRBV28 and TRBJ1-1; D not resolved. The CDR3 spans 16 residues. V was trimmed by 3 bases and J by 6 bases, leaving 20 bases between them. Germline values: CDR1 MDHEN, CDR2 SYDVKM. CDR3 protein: CASSFLFTWDMAEAFF. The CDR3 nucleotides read TGTGCCAGCAGTTTCCTTTTCACCTGGGATATGGCTGAAGCTTTCTTT.

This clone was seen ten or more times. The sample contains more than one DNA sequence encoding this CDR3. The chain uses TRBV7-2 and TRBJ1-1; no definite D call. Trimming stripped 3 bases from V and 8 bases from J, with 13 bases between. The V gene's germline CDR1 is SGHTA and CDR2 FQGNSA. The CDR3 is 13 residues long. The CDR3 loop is CASSFNHRTEAFF. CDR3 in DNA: TGTGCCAGCAGCTTCAACCACCGAACCGAAGCTTTCTTT.

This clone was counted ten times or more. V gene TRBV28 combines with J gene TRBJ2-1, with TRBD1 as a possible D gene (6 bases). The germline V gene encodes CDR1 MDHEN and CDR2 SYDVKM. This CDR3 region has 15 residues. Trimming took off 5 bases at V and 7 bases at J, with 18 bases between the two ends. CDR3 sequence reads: CASSLEGRGGNEQFF. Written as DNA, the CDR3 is TGTGCCAGCAGTCTCGAAGGACGAGGGGGAAATGAGCAGTTCTTC.

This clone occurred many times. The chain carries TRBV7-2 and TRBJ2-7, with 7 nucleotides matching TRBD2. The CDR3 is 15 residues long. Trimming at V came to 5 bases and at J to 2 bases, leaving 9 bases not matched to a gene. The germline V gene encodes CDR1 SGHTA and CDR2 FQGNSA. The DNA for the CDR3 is TGTGCCAGCAGCCAAGGGAGGGGTCACCCCTACGAGCAGTACTTC. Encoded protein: CASSQGRGHPYEQYF.

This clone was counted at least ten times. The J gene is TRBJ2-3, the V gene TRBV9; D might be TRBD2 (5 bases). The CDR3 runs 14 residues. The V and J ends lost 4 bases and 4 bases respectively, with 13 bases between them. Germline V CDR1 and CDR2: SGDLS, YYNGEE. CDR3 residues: CASSPASGPDTQYF. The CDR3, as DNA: TGTGCCAGCAGCCCCGCCAGCGGTCCAGATACGCAGTATTTT.

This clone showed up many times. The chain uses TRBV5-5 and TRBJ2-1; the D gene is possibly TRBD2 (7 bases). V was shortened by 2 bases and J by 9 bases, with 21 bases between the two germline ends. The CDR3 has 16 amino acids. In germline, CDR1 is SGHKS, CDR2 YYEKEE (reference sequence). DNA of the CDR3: TGTGCCAGCAGCTTTGGGGGGGCCGGGAGGATCGGTGAGCAGTTCTTC. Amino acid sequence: CASSFGGAGRIGEQFF.

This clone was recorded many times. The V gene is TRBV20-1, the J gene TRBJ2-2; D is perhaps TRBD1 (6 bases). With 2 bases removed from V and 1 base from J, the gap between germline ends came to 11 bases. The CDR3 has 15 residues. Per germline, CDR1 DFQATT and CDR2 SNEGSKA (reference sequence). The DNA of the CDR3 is TGCAGTGCTAGATCGGCGACAGGGAACACCGGGGAGCTGTTTTTT. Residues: CSARSATGNTGELFF.

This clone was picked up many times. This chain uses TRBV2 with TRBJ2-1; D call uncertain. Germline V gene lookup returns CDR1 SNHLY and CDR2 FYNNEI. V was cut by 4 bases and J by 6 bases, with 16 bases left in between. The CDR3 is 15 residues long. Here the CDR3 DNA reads TGTGCCAGCAGTGGTGGTAGCCGGCTAAGCAATGAGCAGTTCTTC. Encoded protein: CASSGGSRLSNEQFF.

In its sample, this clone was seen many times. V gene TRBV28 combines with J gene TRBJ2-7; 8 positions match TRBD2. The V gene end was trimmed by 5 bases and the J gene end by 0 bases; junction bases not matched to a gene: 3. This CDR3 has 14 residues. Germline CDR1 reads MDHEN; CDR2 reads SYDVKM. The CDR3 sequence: CASSDSGISYEQYF. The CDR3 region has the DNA TGTGCCAGCAGTGATAGCGGGATCTCCTACGAGCAGTACTTC.

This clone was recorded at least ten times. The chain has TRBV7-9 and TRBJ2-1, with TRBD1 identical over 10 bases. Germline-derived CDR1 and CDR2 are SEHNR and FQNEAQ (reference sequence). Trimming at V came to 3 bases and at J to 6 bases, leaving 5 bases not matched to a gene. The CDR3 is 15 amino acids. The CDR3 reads CASSLPGTGVNEQFF. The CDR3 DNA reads TGTGCCAGCAGCTTGCCCGGGACAGGGGTCAATGAGCAGTTCTTC.

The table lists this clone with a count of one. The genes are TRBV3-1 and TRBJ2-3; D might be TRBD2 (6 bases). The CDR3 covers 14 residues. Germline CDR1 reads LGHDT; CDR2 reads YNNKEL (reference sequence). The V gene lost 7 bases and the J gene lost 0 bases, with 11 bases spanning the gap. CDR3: CASKSSGSTDTQYF. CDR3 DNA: TGTGCCAGCAAAAGTAGCGGAAGCACAGATACGCAGTATTTT.

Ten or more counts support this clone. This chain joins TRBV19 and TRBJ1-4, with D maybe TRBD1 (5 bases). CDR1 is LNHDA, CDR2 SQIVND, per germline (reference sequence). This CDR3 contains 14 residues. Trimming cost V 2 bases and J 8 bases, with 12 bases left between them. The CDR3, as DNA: TGTGCCAGTAGTATAAGGGGCTCGGGAGAAAAACTGTTTTTT. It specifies CASSIRGSGEKLFF.